Shown below are 24 T cell receptor beta chains from a single sample sequenced in a study of T cells in Graves' hyperthyroidism and ophthalmopathy. From RNA transcripts, TCR beta CDR3 regions were amplified. Using the HTBI primer set, a first-round RT-PCR was run on the TCR CDR3. Via MiXCR, TCRdb re-called the multiplex PCR reads, giving one row per CDR3 protein. The repertoire holds 620,000 or so distinct CDR3 sequences, with 14% as singletons. What was sequenced was blood. The receptors shown here come from a woman aged 45 to 65 with Graves' ophthalmopathy.

The J gene is TRBJ2-2, the V gene TRBV9, with unresolved D. The CDR3 is 13 residues long. Trimming shortened V by 1 base and J by 5 bases, and 6 bases separated the two germline ends. The germline V gene encodes CDR1 SGDLS and CDR2 YYNGEE. The CDR3 DNA sequence: TGTGCCAGCAGCGTAATCAATACCGGGGAGCTGTTTTTT. Amino acid sequence: CASSVINTGELFF.

The rearrangement links TRBV20-1 to TRBJ2-7, with TRBD1 as a possible D gene (6 bases). Trimming left V 5 bases short and J 0 bases short, with 11 bases between. Germline V gene data show CDR1 as DFQATT and CDR2 as SNEGSKA (reference sequence). The CDR3 totals 13 residues. CDR3: CSAADRTSYEQYF. CDR3 bases: TGCAGTGCTGCTGACAGGACCTCCTACGAGCAGTACTTC.

V is TRBV28 and J is TRBJ2-5; TRBD1 matches 11 bases. The ends lost 6 bases at V and 4 bases at J; junction bases unmatched: 7. Per the germline V gene, CDR1 is MDHEN and CDR2 is SYDVKM. The CDR3 spans 15 residues. The CDR3 DNA reads TGTGCCAGCAGCAAACGGACAGGGGGCCTAGAGACCCAGTACTTC. This translates into CASSKRTGGLETQYF.

This clonotype was found a few times. The junction departs from the called germline gene at one end, perhaps through a read error. The V and J genes are TRBV4-1 and TRBJ2-1, with 13 bases fitting TRBD2. CDR1 is MGHRA, CDR2 YSYEKL, per germline. The CDR3 is 17 amino acids. CDR3 DNA sequence: TGCGCCAGCAGCCAAGCCCACGGGACTAGCGGGATCAATGAGCGGTTCTTC. Amino acid sequence: CASSQAHGTSGINERFF.

This clonotype has just a few counts. The rearrangement links TRBV10-3 to TRBJ2-1, with a possible D match to TRBD1 (6 bases). CDR1 is ENHRY and CDR2 is SYGVKD in the germline V gene. The CDR3 has 14 amino acids. V lost 5 bases to trimming and J lost 8 bases, with 16 bases between them. The CDR3 nucleotides are TGTGCCATCAGTTCTCCCCTAGGGGGTCATGAGCAGTTCTTC. It is translated as CAISSPLGGHEQFF.

This clonotype was detected many times. The chain links TRBV27 to TRBJ2-3, with D unclear. The CDR3 is 16 amino acids. Trimming pared 5 bases from V and 0 bases from J, leaving 15 bases between. Germline-derived CDR1 and CDR2 are MNHEY and SMNVEV (reference sequence). This CDR3 is CASSTPGRISTDTQYF. The CDR3 DNA is TGTGCCAGCAGTACTCCCGGACGGATAAGCACAGATACGCAGTATTTT.

This clonotype was counted at least ten times. The rearrangement links TRBV28 to TRBJ2-2; 7 bases are shared with TRBD2. Germline assignment: CDR1 MDHEN and CDR2 SYDVKM. The junction had 6 bases not matched to a gene; V was cut back by 7 bases and J by 1 base. This CDR3 spans 15 amino acids. For the CDR3, the DNA is TGTGCCAGCACCTTCGGGAGGCAGAACACCGGGGAGCTGTTTTTT. It is translated as CASTFGRQNTGELFF.

At least ten counts were recorded for this clonotype. V usage is TRBV7-2 and J usage is TRBJ2-7; 7 bases line up with TRBD1. The CDR3 contains 13 residues. V gave up 4 bases and J gave up 5 bases; unmatched junction bases: 5. Germline CDR1 is SGHTA and CDR2 is FQGNSA. CDR3 DNA sequence: TGTGCCAGCAGCTACAGGGGTAACGACGAGCAGTACTTC. It is translated as CASSYRGNDEQYF.

A remark on this clonotype: This may stem from a read error, because a much larger clone lies one nucleotide away. V gene TRBV30 combines with J gene TRBJ2-1, with TRBD2 as a possible D gene (5 bases). CDR3 size: 13 residues. Between the trimmed V and J ends, which lost 5 bases and 0 bases, there was a span of 8 bases. The germline V gene encodes CDR1 GTSNPN and CDR2 SVGIG (reference sequence). CDR3 in DNA: TGTGCCTGGGGACTCGGCTCCTACAATGAGCAGTTCTTC. Translating gives CAWGLGSYNEQFF.

This sequence joins TRBV7-8 and TRBJ1-6; D unclear. Trimming removed 5 bases from V and 0 bases from J, with 17 bases in between. The CDR3 loop spans 18 amino acids. Germline V gene lookup returns CDR1 SGHVS and CDR2 FQNEAQ. The CDR3 DNA reads TGTGCCAGCAGCGACCGGGCCCACTTTAGCTCCTATAATTCACCCCTCCACTTT. Translation: CASSDRAHFSSYNSPLHF. The full variable domain, rest sourced from reference TRBV7-8 and TRBJ1-6, is GAGVSQSPRYKVAKRGQDVALRCDPISGHVSLFWYQQALGQGPEFLTYFQNEAQLDKSGLPSDRFFAERPEGSVSTLKIQRTQQEDSAVYLCASSDRAHFSSYNSPLHFGNGTRLTVT.

This clonotype was seen a few times. Since a much larger clone is just one base distant, this may be a read error. The rearrangement joins TRBV7-9 to TRBJ2-5; D unclear. Germline CDR1 reads SEHNR; CDR2 reads FQNEAQ (reference sequence). V lost 0 bases, J lost 6 bases, and 8 bases lay in between. This CDR3 is built from 13 residues. The CDR3 DNA follows: TGTGCCAGCAGCTTAGCGTTCGGCAAGACCCAGTACTTC. Protein sequence: CASSLAFGKTQYF.

Note on this clonotype: The missing conserved phenylalanine or tryptophan at the end of this CDR3 makes a read error likely. The rearrangement links TRBV28 to TRBJ1-3; D uncertain. V was shortened by 5 bases and J by 1 base, with 6 bases between the two germline ends. The germline CDR1 and CDR2 sequences are MDHEN and SYDVKM. This CDR3 spans 13 amino acids. The CDR3 loop is CASSPGSGNTIYL. CDR3 nucleotide sequence: TGTGCCAGCAGTCCGGGATCTGGAAACACCATATATCTT.

This clonotype was observed at least ten times. Just one base apart from a much larger clone, this may be a read error. The chain couples TRBV7-9 to TRBJ1-1, with D uncertain. CDR1 is SEHNR, CDR2 FQNEAQ, per germline (reference sequence). Trimming shortened V by 3 bases and J by 0 bases, and 2 bases separated the two germline ends. The CDR3 extends over 12 amino acids. The CDR3 sequence: CASSFMNTEAFF. DNA for the CDR3: TGTGCCAGCAGCTTCATGAACACTGAAGCTTTCTTT.

A word on this clonotype: One junction end disagrees with the germline gene, perhaps due to a read error. The chain couples TRBV5-1 to TRBJ2-3; 8 bases fit TRBD2. The CDR3 has 15 amino acids. CDR1 SGHRS and CDR2 YFSETQ come from the germline V gene. CDR3 amino acids: CASTETSEVTDTQYF. As DNA, the CDR3 is TGTGCCAGCACCGAGACTAGCGAGGTCACAGATACGCAGTATTTT.

This clonotype was counted ten times or more. This chain connects TRBV24-1 to TRBJ2-7; 13 positions agree with TRBD2. CDR3 length: 15 amino acids. V gave up 4 bases and J gave up 5 bases; unmatched junction bases: 4. CDR1 and CDR2 from the germline V gene are KGHDR and SFDVKD. The CDR3 protein is CATSEQGLAGDEQYF. DNA of the CDR3: TGTGCCACCAGTGAACAAGGACTAGCGGGAGACGAGCAGTACTTC.

Written as DNA, the CDR3 is TGTGCCAGCAGCTTAGATACTAGCGGGGACCCAGCAGATACGCAGTATTTT. As protein: CASSLDTSGDPADTQYF. The chain is built from TRBV11-2 and TRBJ2-3; 10 bases are shared with TRBD2. Trimming took 0 bases from V and 4 from J; bases not matched to a gene: 7. This CDR3 has 17 amino acids. Per the germline V gene, CDR1 is SGHAT and CDR2 is FQNNGV. The full variable domain, its missing parts supplied by reference TRBV11-2 and TRBJ2-3, is EAGVAQSPRYKIIEKRQSVAFWCNPISGHATLYWYQQILGQGPKLLIQFQNNGVVDDSQLPKDRFSAERLKGVDSTLKIQPAKLEDSAVYLCASSLDTSGDPADTQYFGPGTRLTVL.

The V call is TRBV3-1, the J call TRBJ1-1; TRBD1 is a possible D gene (6 bases). With 3 bases removed from V and 1 base from J, the gap between germline ends came to 12 bases. The germline V gene has CDR1 LGHDT and CDR2 YNNKEL (reference sequence). This CDR3 has 15 amino acids. DNA of the CDR3: TGTGCCAGCAGCCACACAGGGTTTTGGAACACTGAAGCTTTCTTT. The encoded protein is CASSHTGFWNTEAFF. The full variable domain, with the rest looked up from reference TRBV3-1 and TRBJ1-1, is DTAVSQTPKYLVTQMGNDKSIKCEQNLGHDTMYWYKQDSKKFLKIMFSYNNKELIINETVPNRFSPKSPDKAHLNLHINSLELGDSAVYFCASSHTGFWNTEAFFGQGTRLTVV.

Of note for this clonotype: This may stem from a read error, because a much larger clone lies one nucleotide away. DNA of the CDR3: TGTGCCAGCAGTTACGGACAGAATCAGCCCCAGCATTTT. Amino acid sequence: CASSYGQNQPQHF. V and J are TRBV6-5 and TRBJ1-5; D is possibly TRBD1 (6 bases). Germline V gene lookup returns CDR1 MNHEY and CDR2 SVGAGI. Trimming shortened V by 2 bases and J by 4 bases, and 6 bases separated the two germline ends. CDR3 length: 13 residues.

In its sample, this clonotype was seen many times. This chain joins TRBV9 and TRBJ2-3; D not resolved. Per the germline V gene, CDR1 is SGDLS and CDR2 is YYNGEE. CDR3 length: 15 residues. Trimming pared 0 bases from V and 4 bases from J, leaving 12 bases between. CDR3 nucleotide sequence: TGTGCCAGCAGCGTAGACGAAGTTTCTGCAGATACGCAGTATTTT. It encodes CASSVDEVSADTQYF.

This clonotype was observed many times. This chain connects TRBV12-3 or TRBV12-4 to TRBJ1-1, with 7 bases matching TRBD1. CDR3 size: 14 residues. J was trimmed by 5 bases and V by 6 bases; bases with no gene match: 9. The DNA for the CDR3 is TGTGCCAGCAGCCCAGACAGGGTGCGGACTGAAGCTTTCTTT. Its translation: CASSPDRVRTEAFF.

This clonotype was recorded at least ten times. The CDR3 reads CASSLDPVGLACFYEQYF. CDR3 in DNA: TGTGCCAGCAGCTTAGACCCCGTGGGACTAGCTTGTTTCTACGAGCAGTACTTC. The chain joins TRBV7-2 to TRBJ2-7, with 9 nucleotides matching TRBD2. This CDR3 has 18 amino acids. J gave up 3 bases and V 1 base, and 13 bases lay outside the gene matches. CDR1 and CDR2 (germline): SGHTA, FQGNSA.

This clonotype was counted ten times or more. The gene calls are TRBV10-3 and TRBJ2-7; D remains ambiguous. Germline CDR1 is ENHRY and CDR2 is SYGVKD. The CDR3 runs to 13 residues. The V gene lost 3 bases and the J gene lost 5 bases, with 11 bases spanning the gap. CDR3 residues: CAISESGFDEQYF. CDR3 sequence (DNA): TGTGCCATCAGTGAATCAGGTTTCGACGAGCAGTACTTC.

This clonotype was counted ten times or more. The chain recombines TRBV4-3 with TRBJ2-7; D is unclear. This CDR3 spans 15 amino acids. Looked up from germline, CDR1 is LGHNA and CDR2 is YSLEER. V shed 0 bases and J shed 2 bases, with 11 bases lying between them. In DNA, the CDR3 is TGCGCCAGCAGCCAAGATGGAAGTAAAGCCTACGAGCAGTACTTC. Translating it yields CASSQDGSKAYEQYF.

V usage is TRBV28 and J usage is TRBJ2-2; 7 bases fit TRBD1. V dropped 8 bases and J dropped 3; count of bases not matched to a gene: 6. CDR1 is MDHEN and CDR2 is SYDVKM in the germline V gene. The CDR3 loop spans 14 amino acids. The CDR3: CASLNRGYTGELFF. CDR3 nucleotides: TGTGCCAGCCTAAACAGGGGATACACCGGGGAGCTGTTTTTT.